Below are 10 T cell receptor beta chains sequenced from a single sample in a study of glioma-infiltrating T cells after dendritic cell vaccination. Produced via immunoSEQ multiplex PCR; TCRdb's table is partial and in-frame only. The sample yields over 55,000 clones, 81% seen once. The sequencing used blood, collected before dendritic cell vaccination. The receptors shown here come from a human donor with glioblastoma.

Points on this clone: Distinct nucleotide sequences in the sample also encode this CDR3. The chain is built from TRBV30 and TRBJ2-1; D not resolved. The CDR3 runs 11 residues. The ends were cut back, 3 bases at V and 6 bases at J, with 6 bases in the middle. The germline V gene has CDR1 GTSNPN and CDR2 SVGIG (reference sequence). CDR3 sequence (DNA): TGTGCCTGGAGCAGAAGCAATGAGCAGTTCTTC. This translates into CAWSRSNEQFF.

J is TRBJ2-7 and V is TRBV2, with 12 positions matching TRBD1. This CDR3 is 16 amino acids long. CDR1 SNHLY and CDR2 FYNNEI come from the germline V gene. J gave up 0 bases and V 8 bases, and 8 bases lay outside the gene matches. The DNA for the CDR3 is TGTGCCAGCCTGGGGGACAGGGGGCCCAGCTCCTACGAGCAGTACTTC. It encodes CASLGDRGPSSYEQYF.

The chain is built from TRBV18 and TRBJ1-1, with unresolved D. Germline CDR1 and CDR2: KGHSH and LQKENI. Trimming left V 2 bases short and J 1 base short, with 8 bases between. This CDR3 is 14 amino acids long. In DNA, the CDR3 is TGTGCCAGCTCACCAGACGAGGGGAACACTGAAGCTTTCTTT. Protein sequence: CASSPDEGNTEAFF.

The chain links TRBV4-1 to TRBJ2-5; the D gene is possibly TRBD1 (6 bases). Deletions cut 1 base from V and 4 bases from J, with 7 bases between. The germline gives CDR1 MGHRA, CDR2 YSYEKL. The CDR3 contains 13 residues. CDR3 DNA sequence: TGCGCCAGCAGCCAAGCAGGGGTAGAGACCCAGTACTTC. This codes for CASSQAGVETQYF.

This clone was seen a few times. V is TRBV6-5 and J is TRBJ2-7; maybe TRBD1 (7 bases). With 1 base removed from V and 6 bases from J, the gap between germline ends came to 10 bases. The CDR3 contains 13 residues. Per germline, CDR1 MNHEY and CDR2 SVGAGI. As DNA, the CDR3 is TGTGCCAGCAGTTACTGGAGGGGGCGCGAGCAGTACTTC. It codes for CASSYWRGREQYF.

The chain uses TRBV29-1 and TRBJ1-1, with 7 bases lining up with TRBD1. CDR1 and CDR2 (germline): SQVTM, ANQGSEA. This CDR3 is built from 14 residues. V gave up 0 bases and J gave up 11 bases; unmatched junction bases: 12. The CDR3 nucleotides read TGCAGCGTTGAAGACGGGACAGCTCCAAAAGGGGCTTTCTTT. Translated: CSVEDGTAPKGAFF. The full variable domain, completed using reference TRBV29-1 and TRBJ1-1, is SAVISQKPSRDICQRGTSLTIQCQVDSQVTMMFWYRQQPGQSLTLIATANQGSEATYESGFVIDKFPISRPNLTFSTLTVSNMSPEDSSIYLCSVEDGTAPKGAFFGQGTRLTVV.

The chain carries TRBV7-2 and TRBJ2-7; D may be TRBD2 (5 bases). The V end lost 5 bases, the J end lost 7 bases, and 15 bases lay between the germline ends. Germline V CDR1 and CDR2: SGHTA, FQGNSA. This CDR3 is 13 amino acids long. Here the CDR3 reads CASSLSGTKEQYF. DNA for the CDR3: TGTGCCAGCAGCCTCTCGGGAACCAAAGAGCAGTACTTC.

A word on this clone: The junction differs from germline at one of its ends, possibly a read error. This chain uses TRBV6-4 with TRBJ1-5; D is ambiguous. This CDR3 has 14 residues. Germline V gives CDR1 MRHNA, CDR2 SNTAGT. This CDR3 is CASSQDGSDQPQHF. DNA for the CDR3: TGTGCCAGCAGTCAGGACGGTAGCGATCAGCCCCAGCATTTT.

In DNA, the CDR3 is TGCAGCGTTGAAGAGGTCAGATCAGATACGCAGTATTTT. It is translated as CSVEEVRSDTQYF. J is TRBJ2-3 and V is TRBV29-1; D not certain. Germline lookup yields CDR1 SQVTM and CDR2 ANQGSEA. Trimming left V 0 bases short and J 4 bases short, with 8 bases between. The CDR3 extends over 13 amino acids.

The rearrangement uses TRBV7-2 and TRBJ1-6; 9 bases map to TRBD1. V shed 5 bases, J shed 0 bases, and the junction held 5 bases outside the gene matches. Germline V CDR1 and CDR2: SGHTA, FQGNSA. This CDR3 contains 17 residues. The CDR3 is CASSLTGGSSYNSPLHF. CDR3 nucleotides: TGTGCCAGCAGCCTGACAGGGGGGAGCTCCTATAATTCACCCCTCCACTTT.